This TCR beta chain was captured in a study of blood T cell repertoires in COVID-19. As for the study in general: Before being deemed recovered, Cohort 3 donors had two negative PCRs, clearance, or symptom resolution.

Original analysis: Estimation of nucleated cell counts was performed using reference gene primer amplification. TCRdb keeps only in-frame clones here, not all; method: immunoSEQ multiplex PCR. V, J and clone size are those of that table, while D and trimming were read from the DNA. In the table there are hundreds of thousands of clones, 70% to 90% of which are singletons. All enrollees were about 18 to 100 years old and from about two dozen US areas. The CDR3 length is 14 residues. Germline CDR1 SGHTA, CDR2 FQGNSA. J lost 4 bases, V lost 5 bases, and 4 bases had no gene match. The receptor comes from a man in his forties in a cohort exposed to, infected with or recovered from COVID-19 (not recorded which). The chain joins TRBV7-2 to TRBJ1-3, with 8 bases that match TRBD1. Sequencing was performed on PBMCs or T cells enriched from blood (not recorded which). CDR3 sequence (DNA): TGTGCCAGCAGCGTGACAGGGGCCGGAAACACCATATATTTT. Protein sequence: CASSVTGAGNTIYF.